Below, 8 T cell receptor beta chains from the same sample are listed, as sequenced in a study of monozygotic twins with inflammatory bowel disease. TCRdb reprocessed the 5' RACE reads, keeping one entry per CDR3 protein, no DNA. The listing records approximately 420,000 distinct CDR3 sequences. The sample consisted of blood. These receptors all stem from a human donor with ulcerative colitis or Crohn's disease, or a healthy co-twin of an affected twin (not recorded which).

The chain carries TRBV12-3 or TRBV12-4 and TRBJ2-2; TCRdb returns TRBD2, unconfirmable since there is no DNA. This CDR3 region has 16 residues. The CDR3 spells CASQLGTSGRGGELFF.

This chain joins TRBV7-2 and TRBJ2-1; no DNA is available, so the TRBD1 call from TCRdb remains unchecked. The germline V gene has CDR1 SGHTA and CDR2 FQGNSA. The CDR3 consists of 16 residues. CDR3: CASSLIPGLGGNEQFF.

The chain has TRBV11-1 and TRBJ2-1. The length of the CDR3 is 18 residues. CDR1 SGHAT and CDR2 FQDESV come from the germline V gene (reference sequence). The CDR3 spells CASSLAFSSGGLHNEQFF. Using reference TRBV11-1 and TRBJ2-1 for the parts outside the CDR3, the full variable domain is EAEVAQSPRYKITEKSQAVAFWCDPISGHATLYWYRQILGQGPELLVQFQDESVVDDSQLPKDRFSAERLKGVDSTLKIQPAELGDSAMYLCASSLAFSSGGLHNEQFFGPGTRLTVL.

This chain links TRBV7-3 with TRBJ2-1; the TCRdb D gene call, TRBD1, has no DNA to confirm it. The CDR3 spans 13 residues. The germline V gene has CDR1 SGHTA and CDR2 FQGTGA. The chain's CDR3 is CASSLRDGNEQFF. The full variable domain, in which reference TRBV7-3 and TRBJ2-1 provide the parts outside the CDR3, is GAGVSQTPSNKVTEKGKYVELRCDPISGHTALYWYRQSLGQGPEFLIYFQGTGAADDSGLPNDRFFAVRPEGSVSTLKIQRTERGDSAVYLCASSLRDGNEQFFGPGTRLTVL.

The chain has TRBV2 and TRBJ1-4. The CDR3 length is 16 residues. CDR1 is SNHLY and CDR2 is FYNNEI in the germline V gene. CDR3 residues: CASSSTNGREGEKLFF.

CDR3 protein: CSVATGGPYEQYF. This sequence joins TRBV29-1 and TRBJ2-7; TCRdb gives TRBD1 as the D gene, but with no DNA this cannot be confirmed. CDR1 is SQVTM, CDR2 ANQGSEA, per germline. The CDR3 has 13 residues.

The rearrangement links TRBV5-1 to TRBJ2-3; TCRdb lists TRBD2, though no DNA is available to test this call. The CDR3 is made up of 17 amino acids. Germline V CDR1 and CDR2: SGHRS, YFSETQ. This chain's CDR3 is CASSLAVTGGPTDTQYF.

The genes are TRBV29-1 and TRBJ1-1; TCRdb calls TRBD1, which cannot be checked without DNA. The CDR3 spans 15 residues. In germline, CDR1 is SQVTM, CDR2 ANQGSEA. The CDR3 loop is CSVDPNGQGNTEAFF. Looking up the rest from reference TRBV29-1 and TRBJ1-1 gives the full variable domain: SAVISQKPSRDICQRGTSLTIQCQVDSQVTMMFWYRQQPGQSLTLIATANQGSEATYESGFVIDKFPISRPNLTFSTLTVSNMSPEDSSIYLCSVDPNGQGNTEAFFGQGTRLTVV.